This T cell receptor beta chain was sequenced for a study of chemoradiotherapy in HPV16-positive cancers. Turning to the study itself: Candidate HPV-specific T-cell clones and common TCR motifs came from functional assays in two HPV16-positive patients.

Some clones are missing from TCRdb's copy, which holds only in-frame ones; the method was immunoSEQ multiplex PCR. The sample records 12,000 to 15,000 clones, roughly 93% being singletons. General observations from the study: Non-HPV-specific T cells did not expand in tumors during treatment, whereas candidate HPV-specific clones and E7-related motifs did.

Trimming took 1 base from V and 8 from J, leaving 10 bases between them. Germline CDR1 and CDR2: SGDLS and YYNGEE. This CDR3 has 13 residues. Turning to this clone: Its specificity is unknown.

The clonotype originates from a human donor with HPV-associated anogenital cancer. V is TRBV9 and J is TRBJ2-1; D is perhaps TRBD2 (6 bases). This material consisted of blood, taken from a patient who underwent chemoradiotherapy. The CDR3 spells CASSVTSLDEQFF. In nucleotides, the CDR3 is TGTGCCAGCAGCGTAACTAGCCTCGATGAGCAGTTCTTC.